The following is a T cell receptor (beta chain) sequence with its context. This clonotype was found a few times. Per-nucleotide qualities are absent, and no much larger clonotype sits a single base away. For CDR1 and CDR2, the germline V gene lists MNHEY and SVGAGI. Trimming takes 2 bases off V and 0 bases off J; junction bases not matched to a gene: 7. The CDR3, from cysteine to phenylalanine, totals 17 residues. Kept here is only the CDR3 DNA, which spans 51 bases and is read in frame from base 1. The treatment or condition label corresponds to: live attenuated yellow fever vaccine strain. PBMCs were isolated from peripheral blood using a standard Ficoll-Paque protocol. The RNeasy Micro Kit was used to extract RNA from sorted memory subsets. TCR cDNA was synthesized by 5'RACE template switching, which introduced a universal primer site and unique molecular identifiers. cDNA synthesis was primed from both the TCR alpha and TCR beta constant segments. Libraries were amplified in two PCR steps, with sample barcodes and sequencing adapters added in the second step. Sequencing of the libraries was done on either Illumina HiSeq 2500 (2x100 bp) or NovaSeq (2x150 bp). For the original study's pipeline: MIGEC was used to demultiplex reads and collapse the reads into UMI consensus sequences, and MiXCR was used for V(D)J alignment. Clonotypes responding to the vaccine were identified with edgeR on replicate PBMC samples, with the criteria of FDR below 0.01 and a log2 fold change above 5 up to day 15. Bulk clonotypes were assigned CD4 or CD8 identity according to which sequenced CD4 or CD8 repertoire held them at higher abundance. To estimate how each clone was distributed across memory phenotypes, clonotype frequencies in memory subsets were weighted by the numbers of FACS-sorted cells. TCRdb handled the public reads itself, with Q25 trimming in fastp and clone calling in MiXCR, and kept productive beta chains. Every entry covers one CDR3 protein and lists the most common genes and DNA from its rows. None of the V and J calls come from the authors' own analysis; TCRdb made them. Present in this sample are roughly 30,000 distinct CDR3 sequences, roughly 6% of which were seen just once. The ten largest clonotypes hold around a quarter of the sample.

This specimen belongs to a study of T cells after yellow fever vaccination (dated by TCRdb to about 2019). Study-level background: Using CD3, CD45RA, CCR7 and CD95 staining, memory subsets (EM, EMRA, CM and Tscm) were sorted on a BD FACS Aria III. Memory subsets were sorted on days 0, 15 and 45 and at 18 months following primary vaccination, and on days 0, 15 and 45 following the 30-year booster. Two healthy male donors, one aged 18 to 30 and one aged 30 to 40 years, were included in the cohort. The SMART-Seq v4 Ultra Low Input RNA kit was used to prepare libraries from fractions with low cell numbers. Blood was collected at multiple timepoints before and after primary and secondary immunization, and bulk PBMC replicates and cell subsets were isolated. Bulk TCR alpha and beta repertoires were sequenced longitudinally to track T-cell clones before and after primary and booster YFV17D yellow fever vaccination.

The research as a whole found: After the booster, most of the clones that had expanded following primary vaccination were detected again (just under 97% of CD4 and 88% of CD8), which suggests that memory was broadly maintained. Compared with the primary T-cell response, the secondary T-cell response was faster but weaker, reaching its peak on day 5 rather than on day 15. Computational filtering was needed because FACS-sorted repertoires could contain abundant contaminating clonotypes from the bulk population. A small fraction of clonotypes showed up in both the CD4 and CD8 compartments, probably as a result of convergent recombination. Because only a couple of donors were included in the study, the extent to which the findings can be generalized is limited. In the sorted memory subsets on day 0, nearly all vaccine-responding clonotypes were below the level of detection.

This material consisted of PBMCs, either bulk or a sorted T-cell subset (CD4+, CD8+, memory, or dextramer-sorted; not recorded which), taken on the day of the yellow fever booster vaccination. The TCR comes from a man younger than 45 who received the YFV17D yellow fever vaccine. The sequence is built from TRBV6-5 and TRBJ2-3; the junction holds 8 bases that match TRBD2. The nucleotide sequence reads TGTGCCAGCAGTTACGGGCCTAGCGGGTTAAGCACAGATACGCAGTATTTT. Its protein product is CASSYGPSGLSTDTQYF.